The 18 T cell receptor beta chains below all came from one sample that was sequenced in a study of CD8 T cells in ankylosing spondylitis. Each CDR3 protein is one row after TCRdb ran MiXCR on the 5' RACE reads. The data hold 250,000 or so distinct CDR3 sequences, with roughly 25% observed a single time. Sequencing was performed on blood, either unsorted or a sorted T cell fraction (not recorded which). The source is a male donor with ankylosing spondylitis or in good health (not recorded which).

This rearrangement joins TRBV5-5 to TRBJ2-5, with 10 nucleotides matching TRBD2. This CDR3 spans 15 amino acids. Germline CDR1 and CDR2: SGHKS and YYEKEE (reference sequence). With V trimmed by 0 bases and J by 5 bases, 4 bases remained unmatched. As DNA, the CDR3 is TGTGCCAGCAGCTTGGTACTAGCGGGGACGGAGACCCAGTACTTC. It codes for CASSLVLAGTETQYF.

The CDR3 sequence: CSAKRPSGGTGELFF. As DNA, the CDR3 is TGCAGTGCTAAGAGACCGTCCGGGGGCACCGGGGAGCTGTTTTTT. The V and J genes are TRBV20-1 and TRBJ2-2; tentative D call: TRBD2 (6 bases). Trimming shortened V by 4 bases and J by 4 bases, and 16 bases separated the two germline ends. The CDR3 spans 15 residues. CDR1 DFQATT and CDR2 SNEGSKA come from the germline V gene (reference sequence).

This clonotype was seen a handful of times. The chain uses TRBV20-1 and TRBJ1-2; D gene ambiguous. V gave up 1 base and J gave up 3 bases, with 9 bases separating them. The CDR3 covers 13 residues. Germline CDR1 DFQATT, CDR2 SNEGSKA (reference sequence). CDR3 in amino acids: CSARGPWDYGYTF. The CDR3 region has the DNA TGCAGTGCTAGAGGCCCCTGGGACTATGGCTACACCTTC.

This clonotype was found many times. V and J are TRBV12-3 or TRBV12-4 and TRBJ2-3; D perhaps matches TRBD2 (5 bases). CDR3 length equals 13 residues. Between the trimmed V and J ends, which lost 5 bases and 4 bases, there was a span of 10 bases. In nucleotides, the CDR3 is TGTGCCAGCAGTCCTACTAGACCAGATACGCAGTATTTT. As protein: CASSPTRPDTQYF.

The table lists this clonotype with many counts. The chain combines TRBV20-1 with TRBJ1-5; D unclear. This CDR3 contains 13 residues. The germline gives CDR1 DFQATT, CDR2 SNEGSKA (reference sequence). V was shortened by 6 bases and J by 0 bases, with 9 bases between the two germline ends. CDR3 loop: CSAWSDSNQPQHF. As DNA, the CDR3 is TGCAGTGCGTGGAGTGATAGCAATCAGCCCCAGCATTTT.

This clonotype was found a few times. The chain couples TRBV29-1 to TRBJ2-1; D assignment may be TRBD1 or TRBD2 (6 bases each). This CDR3 has 15 residues. V was pared by 5 bases and J by 8 bases, with 22 bases between. The germline V gene encodes CDR1 SQVTM and CDR2 ANQGSEA. The CDR3 DNA follows: TGCAGCGTTACCCTGCGTGGGGGGCTCAACGATGAGCAGTTCTTC. Its protein is CSVTLRGGLNDEQFF.

This clonotype was counted at least ten times. The chain carries TRBV12-3 or TRBV12-4 and TRBJ2-3, with 11 bases fitting TRBD2. This CDR3 has 13 residues. V shed 10 bases and J 3 bases; nucleotides not matched to a gene: 3. For the CDR3, the DNA is TGTGCCACGCGACTAGCGGGGACAGATACGCAGTATTTT. It codes for CATRLAGTDTQYF.

In DNA, the CDR3 is TGCAGCCAAGGGACAAGACAAGAGACCCAGTACTTC. This codes for CSQGTRQETQYF. V usage is TRBV29-1 and J usage is TRBJ2-5; D perhaps matches TRBD1 (6 bases). The V gene's germline CDR1 is SQVTM and CDR2 ANQGSEA. The CDR3 contains 12 residues. The V gene lost 8 bases and the J gene lost 2 bases, with 12 bases spanning the gap. Combining the CDR3 with reference TRBV29-1 and TRBJ2-5 gives the whole variable domain SAVISQKPSRDICQRGTSLTIQCQVDSQVTMMFWYRQQPGQSLTLIATANQGSEATYESGFVIDKFPISRPNLTFSTLTVSNMSPEDSSIYLCSQGTRQETQYFGPGTRLLVL.

The chain is built from TRBV20-1 and TRBJ1-4, with D perhaps TRBD1 (5 bases). The germline gives CDR1 DFQATT, CDR2 SNEGSKA (reference sequence). V was clipped by 4 bases and J by 6 bases, with 18 bases between them. This CDR3 is built from 15 residues. Written as DNA, the CDR3 is TGCAGTGCTAATGCACCGGGACCGATGTATGAAAAACTGTTTTTT. This gives the protein CSANAPGPMYEKLFF.

This rearrangement joins TRBV7-8 to TRBJ2-7; 8 bases are a match to TRBD1. The CDR3 covers 13 residues. The J segment lost 6 bases and the V segment lost 4 bases, leaving 5 bases of the junction unmatched. CDR1 and CDR2 (germline): SGHVS, FQNEAQ. The DNA for the CDR3 is TGTGCCAGCAGCTCCCGACAGGGGTTCGAGCAGTACTTC. Translating it yields CASSSRQGFEQYF.

This clonotype has a count of ten or more. This sequence joins TRBV29-1 and TRBJ2-7; D gene unclear. V lost 3 bases and J 3 bases, leaving 0 bases between the germline ends. Germline V gives CDR1 SQVTM, CDR2 ANQGSEA. The CDR3 has 9 residues. CDR3 sequence reads: CSVDYEQYF. The CDR3 DNA reads TGCAGCGTTGACTACGAGCAGTACTTC.

There are many counts of this clonotype. This sequence joins TRBV29-1 and TRBJ1-1, with 7 bases that match TRBD1. The trim removed 6 bases at V and 5 bases at J, leaving 3 bases unmatched. CDR1 is SQVTM and CDR2 is ANQGSEA in the germline V gene. CDR3 length: 11 residues. CDR3: CSVRQGTEAFF. The CDR3 DNA sequence: TGCAGCGTAAGACAGGGTACTGAAGCTTTCTTT.

This clonotype was picked up a small number of times. This chain connects TRBV29-1 to TRBJ2-5; D unclear. Germline V gives CDR1 SQVTM, CDR2 ANQGSEA. There are 13 residues in the CDR3. Trimming pared 3 bases from V and 2 bases from J, leaving 10 bases between. The CDR3 DNA follows: TGCAGCGTTGAGGGGTCGAGGCAAGAGACCCAGTACTTC. It codes for CSVEGSRQETQYF.

This sequence joins TRBV12-3 or TRBV12-4 and TRBJ2-5; 9 bases are a match to TRBD1. The CDR3 has 14 residues. With 5 bases clipped from V and 5 bases from J, the junction kept 6 bases outside the gene matches. CDR3 nucleotides: TGTGCCAGCAGTAGTACAGGGGGCCTCGAGACCCAGTACTTC. This gives the protein CASSSTGGLETQYF.

This clonotype has more than one count but fewer than ten. No DNA is shown, since the ends of the CDR3 on it are uncertain; the CDR3 is the one TCRdb lists. The chain uses TRBV6-5 and TRBJ2-5; no DNA check was done on the table's D call, TRBD1. The CDR3 is made up of 15 amino acids, end residues included. Germline-derived CDR1 and CDR2 are MNHEY and SVGAGI. The CDR3 reads CASSYRRAGRKTQYF.

This clonotype has ten or more counts. The chain uses TRBV4-2 and TRBJ2-4, with D tentatively TRBD1 or TRBD2 (6 bases each). Germline CDR1 is LGHNA and CDR2 is YNFKEQ. The length of the CDR3 is 16 residues. Deletions cut 3 bases from V and 1 base from J, with 13 bases between. The DNA of the CDR3 is TGTGCCAGCAGCCATTATGGAGGGGGGGCCAAAAACATTCAGTACTTC. Protein: CASSHYGGGAKNIQYF.

This clonotype occurred many times. The chain has TRBV7-9 and TRBJ2-3; D not resolved. V lost 5 bases to trimming and J lost 1 base, with 7 bases between them. CDR3 size: 13 residues. The germline CDR1 and CDR2 sequences are SEHNR and FQNEAQ (reference sequence). CDR3 sequence: CASSPYRTDTQYF. The CDR3 DNA sequence: TGTGCCAGCAGCCCCTACCGCACAGATACGCAGTATTTT.

The chain employs TRBV20-1 and TRBJ2-5, with TRBD2 matching 10 bases. The trim removed 3 bases at V and 4 bases at J, leaving 11 bases unmatched. Germline V gene sequence: CDR1 DFQATT, CDR2 SNEGSKA (reference sequence). The CDR3 runs to 16 residues. In DNA, the CDR3 is TGCAGTGCTAGGCCTTTCCTAGCGGGGGTACCAGAGACCCAGTACTTC. This codes for CSARPFLAGVPETQYF.